The TCR beta chain described here comes from a study of cytomegalovirus exposure and HLA in healthy donors. As regards this clone: The antigen is unknown.

Use of 60 Vbeta and 13 Jbeta primers characterized the PCR. Here immunoSEQ multiplex PCR was the method, and the copy in TCRdb shows in-frame clones only, minus some. Its table lists about 140,000 clones. V was trimmed by 8 bases and J by 0 bases, leaving 17 bases between them. Germline CDR1 is LGHNA and CDR2 is YNFKEQ. This CDR3 spans 16 amino acids. Findings and limits, study-wide: The analysis excluded some indistinguishable V segments, including TRBV6-2 and TRBV6-3. In a later analysis, HLA-associated TCR beta chains were more clonally expanded than equally common others.

The sample was PBMCs. V gene TRBV4-2 combines with J gene TRBJ1-5, with no clear D. This receptor was identified in a woman under 30 in good health and CMV-seronegative. This CDR3 is CASRQDGGYSNQPQHF. CDR3 coding DNA: TGTGCCAGCCGACAAGACGGAGGATATAGCAATCAGCCCCAGCATTTT.